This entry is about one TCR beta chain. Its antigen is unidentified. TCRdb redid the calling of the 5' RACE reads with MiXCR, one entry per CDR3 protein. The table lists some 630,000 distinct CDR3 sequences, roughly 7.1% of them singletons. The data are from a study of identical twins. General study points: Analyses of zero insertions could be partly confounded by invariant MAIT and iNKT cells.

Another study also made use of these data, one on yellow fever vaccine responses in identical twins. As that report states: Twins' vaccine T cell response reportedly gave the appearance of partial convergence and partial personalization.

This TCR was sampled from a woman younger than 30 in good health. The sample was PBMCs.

In DNA, the CDR3 is TGCGCCAGCAGCTTGAATGGTTGGCGGTTTAAGGGAGAGACCCAGTACTTC. Amino acids: CASSLNGWRFKGETQYF. The chain links TRBV5-1 to TRBJ2-5, with D uncertain. V dropped 1 base and J dropped 4 bases, with 20 bases sitting between them. The length of the CDR3 is 17 residues. CDR1 and CDR2 from the germline V gene are SGHRS and YFSETQ.